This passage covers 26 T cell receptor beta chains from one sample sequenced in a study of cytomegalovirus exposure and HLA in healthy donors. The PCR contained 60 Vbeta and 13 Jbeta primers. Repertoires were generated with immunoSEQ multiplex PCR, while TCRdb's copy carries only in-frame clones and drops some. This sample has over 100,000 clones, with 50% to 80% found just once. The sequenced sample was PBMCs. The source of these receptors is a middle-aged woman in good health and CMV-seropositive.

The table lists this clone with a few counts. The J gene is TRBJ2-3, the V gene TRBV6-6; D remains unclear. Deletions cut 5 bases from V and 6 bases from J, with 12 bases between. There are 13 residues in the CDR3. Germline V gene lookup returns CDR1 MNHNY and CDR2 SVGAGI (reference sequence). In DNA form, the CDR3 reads TGTGCCAGCAGTCCCTCGGAGTTGGATACGCAGTATTTT. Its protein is CASSPSELDTQYF.

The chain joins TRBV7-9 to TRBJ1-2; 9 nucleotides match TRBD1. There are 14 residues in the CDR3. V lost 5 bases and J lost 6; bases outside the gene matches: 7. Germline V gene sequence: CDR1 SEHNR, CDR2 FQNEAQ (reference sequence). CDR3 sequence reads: CASSQTTGGDGYTF. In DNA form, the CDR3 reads TGTGCCAGCAGCCAAACAACAGGGGGCGATGGCTACACCTTC.

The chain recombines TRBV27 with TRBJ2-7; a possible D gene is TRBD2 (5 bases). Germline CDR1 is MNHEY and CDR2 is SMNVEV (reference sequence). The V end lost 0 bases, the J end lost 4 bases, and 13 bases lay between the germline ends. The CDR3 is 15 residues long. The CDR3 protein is CASSLSPGERYEQYF. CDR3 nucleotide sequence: TGTGCCAGCAGTTTATCGCCGGGTGAGCGGTACGAGCAGTACTTC.

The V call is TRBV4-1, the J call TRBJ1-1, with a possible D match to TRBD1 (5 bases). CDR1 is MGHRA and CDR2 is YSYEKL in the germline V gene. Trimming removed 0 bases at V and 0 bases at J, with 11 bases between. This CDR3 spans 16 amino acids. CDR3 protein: CASSQDGGMVNTEAFF. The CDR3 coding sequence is TGCGCCAGCAGCCAAGACGGGGGTATGGTGAACACTGAAGCTTTCTTT.

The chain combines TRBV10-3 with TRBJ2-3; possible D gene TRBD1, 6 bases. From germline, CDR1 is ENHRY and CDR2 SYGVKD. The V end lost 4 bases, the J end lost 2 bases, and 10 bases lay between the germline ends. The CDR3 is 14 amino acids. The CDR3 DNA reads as TGTGCCATCAGTGCGGGACAACCCACAGATACGCAGTATTTT. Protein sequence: CAISAGQPTDTQYF.

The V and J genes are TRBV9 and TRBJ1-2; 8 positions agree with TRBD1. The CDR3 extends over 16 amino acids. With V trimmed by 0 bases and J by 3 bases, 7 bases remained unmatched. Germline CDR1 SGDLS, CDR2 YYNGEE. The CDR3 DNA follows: TGTGCCAGCAGCGTAGATCTCATGACAGGGGACTATGGCTACACCTTC. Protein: CASSVDLMTGDYGYTF. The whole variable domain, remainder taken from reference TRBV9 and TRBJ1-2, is DSGVTQTPKHLITATGQRVTLRCSPRSGDLSVYWYQQSLDQGLQFLIQYYNGEERAKGNILERFSAQQFPDLHSELNLSSLELGDSALYFCASSVDLMTGDYGYTFGSGTRLTVV.

CDR3 sequence: CASSGRSTEAFF. In DNA form, the CDR3 reads TGTGCCAGTTCTGGTAGGAGCACTGAAGCTTTCTTT. The chain has TRBV19 and TRBJ1-1, with D unresolved. The length of the CDR3 is 12 residues. Germline V lookup: CDR1 LNHDA, CDR2 SQIVND (reference sequence). V was shortened by 8 bases and J by 4 bases, with 11 bases between the two germline ends.

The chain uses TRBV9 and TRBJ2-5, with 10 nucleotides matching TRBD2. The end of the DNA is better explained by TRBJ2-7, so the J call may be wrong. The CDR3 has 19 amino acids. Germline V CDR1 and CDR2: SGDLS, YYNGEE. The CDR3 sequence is CASSVSGGLAGALAYEQYF. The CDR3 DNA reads TGTGCCAGCAGCGTAAGCGGGGGGCTAGCGGGAGCCCTGGCCTACGAGCAGTACTTC.

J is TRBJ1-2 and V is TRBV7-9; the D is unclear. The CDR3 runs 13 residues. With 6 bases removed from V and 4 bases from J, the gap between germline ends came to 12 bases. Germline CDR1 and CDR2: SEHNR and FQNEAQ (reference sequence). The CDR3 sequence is CASSLSGPYGYTF. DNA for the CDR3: TGTGCCAGCAGTTTATCTGGGCCCTATGGCTACACCTTC.

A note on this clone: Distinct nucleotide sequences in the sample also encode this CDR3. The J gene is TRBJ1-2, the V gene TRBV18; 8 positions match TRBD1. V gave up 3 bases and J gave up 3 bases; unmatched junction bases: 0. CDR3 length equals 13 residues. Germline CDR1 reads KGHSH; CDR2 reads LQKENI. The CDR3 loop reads CASSPDRDYGYTF. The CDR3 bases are TGTGCCAGCTCACCGGACAGGGACTATGGCTACACCTTC.

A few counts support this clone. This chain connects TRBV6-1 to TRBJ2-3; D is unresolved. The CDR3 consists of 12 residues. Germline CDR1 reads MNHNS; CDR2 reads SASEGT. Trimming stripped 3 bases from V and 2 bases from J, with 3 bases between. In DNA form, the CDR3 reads TGTGCCAGCAGTGATAACACAGATACGCAGTATTTT. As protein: CASSDNTDTQYF.

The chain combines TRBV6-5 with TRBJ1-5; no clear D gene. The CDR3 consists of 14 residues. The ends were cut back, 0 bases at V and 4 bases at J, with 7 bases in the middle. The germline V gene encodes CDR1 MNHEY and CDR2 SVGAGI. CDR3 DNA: TGTGCCAGCAGTTACTCGGCGGGGAATCAGCCCCAGCATTTT. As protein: CASSYSAGNQPQHF.

As DNA, the CDR3 is TGTGCCAGCAGCTTCGACCGAACAGGGGGCCAAGCGGCTTTCTTT. It specifies CASSFDRTGGQAAFF. J is TRBJ1-1 and V is TRBV5-6; TRBD1 matches at 9 bases. The germline V gene has CDR1 SGHDT and CDR2 YYEEEE. This CDR3 spans 15 amino acids. The V segment lost 2 bases and the J segment 11 bases; nucleotides outside the gene matches: 13.

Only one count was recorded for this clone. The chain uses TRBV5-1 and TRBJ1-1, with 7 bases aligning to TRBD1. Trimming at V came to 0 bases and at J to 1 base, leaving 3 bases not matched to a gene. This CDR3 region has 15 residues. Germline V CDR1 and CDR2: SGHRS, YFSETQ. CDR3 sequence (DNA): TGCGCCAGCAGCTTGGCCTGGGACAGGAACACTGAAGCTTTCTTT. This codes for CASSLAWDRNTEAFF.

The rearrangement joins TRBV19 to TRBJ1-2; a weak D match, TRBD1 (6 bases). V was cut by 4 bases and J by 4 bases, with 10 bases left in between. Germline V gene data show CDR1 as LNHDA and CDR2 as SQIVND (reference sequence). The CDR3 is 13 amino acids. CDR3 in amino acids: CASSNGQLYGYTF. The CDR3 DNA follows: TGTGCCAGTAGTAATGGACAGCTCTATGGCTACACCTTC.

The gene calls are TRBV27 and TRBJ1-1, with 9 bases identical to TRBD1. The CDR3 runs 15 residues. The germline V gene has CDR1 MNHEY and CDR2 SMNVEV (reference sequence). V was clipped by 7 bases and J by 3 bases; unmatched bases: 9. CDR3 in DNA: TGTGCCAGCATGCCGACAGGGGGAAAGGACACTGAAGCTTTCTTT. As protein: CASMPTGGKDTEAFF.

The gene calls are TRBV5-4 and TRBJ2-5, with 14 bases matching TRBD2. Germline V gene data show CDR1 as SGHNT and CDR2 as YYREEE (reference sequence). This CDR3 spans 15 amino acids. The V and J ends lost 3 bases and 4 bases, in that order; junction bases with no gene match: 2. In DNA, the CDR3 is TGTGCCAGCAGCTCCGGGACTAGCGGGAGAGAGACCCAGTACTTC. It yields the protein CASSSGTSGRETQYF.

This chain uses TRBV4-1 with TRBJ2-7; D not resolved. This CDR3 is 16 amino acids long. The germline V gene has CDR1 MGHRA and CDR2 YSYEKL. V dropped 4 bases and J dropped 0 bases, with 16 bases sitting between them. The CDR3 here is CASSREVAVSSYEQYF. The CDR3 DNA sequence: TGCGCCAGCAGCCGAGAGGTAGCTGTGAGCTCCTACGAGCAGTACTTC.

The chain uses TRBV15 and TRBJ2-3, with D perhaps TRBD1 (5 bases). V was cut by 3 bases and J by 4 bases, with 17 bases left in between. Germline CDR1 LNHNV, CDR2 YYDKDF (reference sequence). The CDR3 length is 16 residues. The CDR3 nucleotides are TGTGCCACCAGCAGTGTTCGTACAGGTTGGGCAGATACGCAGTATTTT. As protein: CATSSVRTGWADTQYF.

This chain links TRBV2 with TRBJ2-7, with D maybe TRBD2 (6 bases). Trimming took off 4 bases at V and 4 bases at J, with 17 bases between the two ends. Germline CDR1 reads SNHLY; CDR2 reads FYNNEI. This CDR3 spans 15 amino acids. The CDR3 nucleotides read TGTGCCAGCAGTGGTCAGTTCGGGAGCTTTTACGAGCAGTACTTC. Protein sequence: CASSGQFGSFYEQYF.

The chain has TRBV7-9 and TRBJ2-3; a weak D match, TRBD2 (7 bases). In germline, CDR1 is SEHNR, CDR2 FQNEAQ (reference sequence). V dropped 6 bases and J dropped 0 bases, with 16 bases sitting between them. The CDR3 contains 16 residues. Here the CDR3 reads CASSPLAGASTDTQYF. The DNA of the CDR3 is TGTGCCAGCAGTCCTCTGGCGGGGGCTAGCACAGATACGCAGTATTTT.

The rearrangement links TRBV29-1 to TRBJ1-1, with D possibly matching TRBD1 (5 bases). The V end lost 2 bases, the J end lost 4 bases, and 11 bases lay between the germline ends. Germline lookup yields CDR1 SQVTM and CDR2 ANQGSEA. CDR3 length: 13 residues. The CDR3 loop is CSVELGGGTEAFF. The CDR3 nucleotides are TGCAGCGTTGAACTGGGGGGAGGCACTGAAGCTTTCTTT. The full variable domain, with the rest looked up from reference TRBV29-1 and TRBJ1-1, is SAVISQKPSRDICQRGTSLTIQCQVDSQVTMMFWYRQQPGQSLTLIATANQGSEATYESGFVIDKFPISRPNLTFSTLTVSNMSPEDSSIYLCSVELGGGTEAFFGQGTRLTVV.

The CDR3 loop is CASSFGQLGSKNIQYF. DNA of the CDR3: TGCGCCAGCAGCTTCGGACAGCTAGGATCCAAAAACATTCAGTACTTC. The chain combines TRBV5-1 with TRBJ2-4, with a tentative D call TRBD1 (6 bases). The CDR3 loop spans 16 amino acids. Germline V lookup: CDR1 SGHRS, CDR2 YFSETQ. V lost 2 bases, J lost 2 bases, and 14 bases lay in between. Together with reference TRBV5-1 and TRBJ2-4, the CDR3 gives the full variable domain: KAGVTQTPRYLIKTRGQQVTLSCSPISGHRSVSWYQQTPGQGLQFLFEYFSETQRNKGNFPGRFSGRQFSNSRSEMNVSTLELGDSALYLCASSFGQLGSKNIQYFGAGTRLSVL.

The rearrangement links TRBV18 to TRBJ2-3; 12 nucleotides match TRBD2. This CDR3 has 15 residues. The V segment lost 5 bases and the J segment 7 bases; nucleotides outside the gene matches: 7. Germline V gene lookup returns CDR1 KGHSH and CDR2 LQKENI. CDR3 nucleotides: TGTGCCAGCTCAGCGACTAGCGGGGGTGATAATACGCAGTATTTT. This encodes CASSATSGGDNTQYF.

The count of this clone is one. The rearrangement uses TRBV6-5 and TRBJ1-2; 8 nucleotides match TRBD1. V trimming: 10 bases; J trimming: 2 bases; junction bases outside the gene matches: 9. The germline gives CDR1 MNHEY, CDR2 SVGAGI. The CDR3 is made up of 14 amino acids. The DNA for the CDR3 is TGTGCCACCACCCACAGGGGGTGGAACTATGGCTACACCTTC. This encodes CATTHRGWNYGYTF.

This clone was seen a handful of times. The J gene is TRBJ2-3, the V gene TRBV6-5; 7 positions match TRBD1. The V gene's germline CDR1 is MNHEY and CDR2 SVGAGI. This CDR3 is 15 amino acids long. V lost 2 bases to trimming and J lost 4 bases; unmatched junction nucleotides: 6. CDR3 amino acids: CASSYARQGPDTQYF. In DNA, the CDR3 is TGTGCCAGCAGTTACGCGAGACAGGGTCCAGATACGCAGTATTTT.